This TCR beta chain stems from a study of T cells in Graves' hyperthyroidism and ophthalmopathy. The study, taken as a whole, reports: Among clonotypes expanded in thyroid above 0.001, most were also found in blood.

The CDR3 regions of TCR beta were amplified from RNA transcripts. The HTBI primer set was used in a first-round RT-PCR of the TCR CDR3. TCRdb called the multiplex PCR reads again in MiXCR, with one record for every CDR3 protein. The data show 610,000 or so distinct CDR3 sequences, roughly 50% seen once. On this clonotype itself: Its target is unknown.

The CDR3 length is 13 residues. Trimming took off 3 bases at V and 4 bases at J, with 8 bases between the two ends. Germline V gene lookup returns CDR1 SNHLY and CDR2 FYNNEI. It was uncontrolled infection, other autoimmune disease, pregnancy or lactation that excluded patients. The TCR sequence derives from a woman under 30 with Graves' hyperthyroidism. Sequencing input: peripheral blood or thyroid tissue (not recorded which). The chain uses TRBV2 and TRBJ2-3; D is unresolved. The CDR3 reads CASSEVTPDTQYF. The CDR3 nucleotides read TGTGCCAGCAGTGAGGTTACCCCAGATACGCAGTATTTT. Full variable domain (remainder filled in from reference TRBV2 and TRBJ2-3): EPEVTQTPSHQVTQMGQEVILRCVPISNHLYFYWYRQILGQKVEFLVSFYNNEISEKSEIFDDQFSVERPDGSNFTLKIRSTKLEDSAMYFCASSEVTPDTQYFGPGTRLTVL.